The 9 T cell receptor beta chains given below trace back to one sample, sequenced in a study of shared clonotypes between healthy human individuals. The assay was immunoSEQ multiplex PCR, and TCRdb's table has in-frame clones only and misses some. Here the sample spans hundreds of thousands of clones, 90% to 97% being singletons. Sequenced: naive CD4+ T cells sorted from blood. Subset reported: CD45RA+ positively selected. The receptor set was obtained from a woman aged 25 to 39 in good health.

The V and J genes are TRBV18 and TRBJ1-5; 12 bases align to TRBD1. Trimming took 5 bases from V and 3 from J; bases not matched to a gene: 5. The CDR3 runs 16 residues. Germline V gene lookup returns CDR1 KGHSH and CDR2 LQKENI. The DNA of the CDR3 is TGTGCCAGCTCAGTAGGGACAGGGGGCCCCAATCAGCCCCAGCATTTT. It specifies CASSVGTGGPNQPQHF.

The V and J genes are TRBV28 and TRBJ2-7; 7 nucleotides agree with TRBD2. Germline V gene lookup returns CDR1 MDHEN and CDR2 SYDVKM. With 3 bases clipped from V and 3 bases from J, the junction kept 20 bases outside the gene matches. The CDR3 sequence is 19 residues long. Here the CDR3 DNA reads TGTGCCAGCAGTTTCCCCTCGTGGGAAACGAGCGGGATCTTCTACGAGCAGTACTTC. Amino acids: CASSFPSWETSGIFYEQYF.

This chain connects TRBV2 to TRBJ2-1, with D maybe TRBD1 (6 bases). The V and J ends lost 7 bases and 0 bases respectively, with 13 bases between them. CDR3 size: 15 residues. Germline loops: CDR1 SNHLY, CDR2 FYNNEI. CDR3 loop: CASTRQGSSYNEQFF. Written as DNA, the CDR3 is TGTGCCAGCACCCGCCAGGGGAGCTCCTACAATGAGCAGTTCTTC. Combining the CDR3 with reference TRBV2 and TRBJ2-1 gives the whole variable domain EPEVTQTPSHQVTQMGQEVILRCVPISNHLYFYWYRQILGQKVEFLVSFYNNEISEKSEIFDDQFSVERPDGSNFTLKIRSTKLEDSAMYFCASTRQGSSYNEQFFGPGTRLTVL.

Notes on this clone: Compared with germline, one end of the junction differs, possibly owing to a read error. V and J are TRBV28 and TRBJ1-4; tentatively, D is TRBD1 (5 bases). Germline V gene lookup returns CDR1 MDHEN and CDR2 SYDVKM. The CDR3 contains 14 residues. DNA of the CDR3: TGTGCCAGCTCTTTGGACCAGGGTAATGGAAAACTGTTTTTT. The encoded protein is CASSLDQGNGKLFF.

J is TRBJ2-6 and V is TRBV11-2; TRBD1 might be the D (6 bases). Trimming took 4 bases from V and 2 from J, leaving 12 bases between them. The CDR3 has 16 amino acids. Germline V gene sequence: CDR1 SGHAT, CDR2 FQNNGV. For the CDR3, the DNA is TGTGCCAGCAGCTCACTTCCAGGGGCTGGGGCCAACGTCCTGACTTTC. Encoded protein: CASSSLPGAGANVLTF.

The V and J genes are TRBV2 and TRBJ1-3, with a weak D call TRBD1 (5 bases). The CDR3 consists of 16 residues. V lost 3 bases to trimming and J lost 1 base, with 13 bases between them. CDR1 SNHLY and CDR2 FYNNEI come from the germline V gene. The CDR3 nucleotides read TGTGCCAGCAGTGATCGTGGCAGGGTTTCTGGAAACACCATATATTTT. This gives the protein CASSDRGRVSGNTIYF.

The gene calls are TRBV18 and TRBJ1-1; D is undetermined. Germline CDR1 is KGHSH and CDR2 is LQKENI. V shed 4 bases and J shed 5 bases, with 5 bases lying between them. The CDR3 totals 11 residues. The CDR3 DNA sequence: TGTGCCAGCTCACAGGAGACTGAAGCTTTCTTT. It specifies CASSQETEAFF.

The chain joins TRBV11-2 to TRBJ2-2, with 9 bases that match TRBD2. CDR3 length: 19 amino acids. Trimming at V came to 1 base and at J to 4 bases, leaving 13 bases not matched to a gene. Germline assignment: CDR1 SGHAT and CDR2 FQNNGV. This chain's CDR3 is CASSLGLLLAGERTGELFF. The CDR3 DNA is TGTGCCAGCAGCTTAGGTCTACTGTTAGCGGGAGAGCGCACCGGGGAGCTGTTTTTT.

The CDR3 sequence: CASSASLDSLREQYF. The CDR3 bases are TGTGCCAGCAGCGCCTCTCTGGACTCCCTTAGGGAGCAGTACTTC. The chain links TRBV9 to TRBJ2-7, with D perhaps TRBD2 (5 bases). This CDR3 region has 15 residues. Germline lookup yields CDR1 SGDLS and CDR2 YYNGEE. V shed 3 bases and J shed 7 bases, with 20 bases lying between them.